These 11 T cell receptor beta chains originate from one sample sequenced in a study of identical twins. TCRdb re-derived calls from the 5' RACE reads in MiXCR, one entry per CDR3 protein. The sample shows around 480,000 distinct CDR3 sequences, 13% to 15% of them seen only once. The sample was also linked to a second study, of yellow fever vaccine responses in identical twins.

Specimen: CD4+ T cells sorted from blood. The receptors were gathered from a woman aged 18-29 years in good health.

This clonotype was counted between two and nine times. V usage is TRBV20-1 and J usage is TRBJ1-5; the match to TRBD1 covers 8 bases. Germline assignment: CDR1 DFQATT and CDR2 SNEGSKA (reference sequence). There are 14 residues in the CDR3. Losses at the gene ends were 5 bases for V and 2 bases for J; bases not matched to a gene: 5. The DNA of the CDR3 is TGCAGTGCTCCTACAGGGGGAGGCAATCAGCCCCAGCATTTT. This translates into CSAPTGGGNQPQHF.

The chain recombines TRBV15 with TRBJ1-1; D is undetermined. With 1 base removed from V and 5 bases from J, the gap between germline ends came to 11 bases. CDR1 is LNHNV and CDR2 is YYDKDF in the germline V gene (reference sequence). The CDR3 runs 14 residues. DNA for the CDR3: TGTGCCACCAGCAGAGGGGAGGGAGGAACTGAAGCTTTCTTT. Translated: CATSRGEGGTEAFF. Full variable domain (remainder filled in from reference TRBV15 and TRBJ1-1): DAMVIQNPRYQVTQFGKPVTLSCSQTLNHNVMYWYQQKSSQAPKLLFHYYDKDFNNEADTPDNFQSRRPNTSFCFLDIRSPGLGDTAMYLCATSRGEGGTEAFFGQGTRLTVV.

In its sample, this clonotype was seen many times. CDR3 nucleotide sequence: TGTGCCAGCAGCTTCCGGGGGGATTCCTACGAGCAGTACTTC. As protein: CASSFRGDSYEQYF. The chain is built from TRBV7-2 and TRBJ2-7; 7 bases agree with TRBD2. V trimming: 3 bases; J trimming: 1 base; junction bases outside the gene matches: 3. Germline CDR1 reads SGHTA; CDR2 reads FQGNSA. The CDR3 has 14 residues.

V usage is TRBV18 and J usage is TRBJ2-1; 8 bases are a match to TRBD2. V lost 2 bases, J lost 6 bases, and 9 bases stayed unmatched. The CDR3 has 16 residues. Germline V CDR1 and CDR2: KGHSH, LQKENI. For the CDR3, the DNA is TGTGCCAGCTCACCAAATCTAGCGGCGGGGGGCAATGAGCAGTTCTTC. As protein: CASSPNLAAGGNEQFF. Using reference TRBV18 and TRBJ2-1 for the parts outside the CDR3, the full variable domain is NAGVMQNPRHLVRRRGQEARLRCSPMKGHSHVYWYRQLPEEGLKFMVYLQKENIIDESGMPKERFSAEFPKEGPSILRIQQVVRGDSAAYFCASSPNLAAGGNEQFFGPGTRLTVL.

The J gene is TRBJ1-1, the V gene TRBV30; tentative D call: TRBD1 (6 bases). With 4 bases removed from V and 3 bases from J, the gap between germline ends came to 12 bases. Germline CDR1 reads GTSNPN; CDR2 reads SVGIG (reference sequence). There are 13 residues in the CDR3. In DNA, the CDR3 is TGTGCCTGGACCGACAGGTTCGACACTGAAGCTTTCTTT. Residues: CAWTDRFDTEAFF.

The chain uses TRBV25-1 and TRBJ2-5; D is possibly TRBD1 (6 bases). Trimming took 4 bases from V and 6 from J, leaving 15 bases between them. The V gene's germline CDR1 is MGHDK and CDR2 SYGVNS. This CDR3 is built from 14 residues. This CDR3 reads CASSAQGFEKTQYF. The DNA for the CDR3 is TGTGCCAGCAGTGCTCAGGGGTTTGAAAAGACCCAGTACTTC.

The chain recombines TRBV29-1 with TRBJ2-3, with D hard to call. Germline V gives CDR1 SQVTM, CDR2 ANQGSEA. This CDR3 has 12 residues. Trimming stripped 4 bases from V and 4 bases from J, with 9 bases between. CDR3: CSVGVVADTQYF. CDR3 bases: TGCAGCGTTGGGGTCGTCGCAGATACGCAGTATTTT.

For the CDR3, the DNA is TGTGCCAGCAGCTTGGTATTGACCGTCGATTCAGATACGCAGTATTTT. This codes for CASSLVLTVDSDTQYF. This chain joins TRBV7-2 and TRBJ2-3; no reliable D call. V was cut by 3 bases and J by 4 bases, with 17 bases left in between. This CDR3 is 16 amino acids long. Per the germline V gene, CDR1 is SGHTA and CDR2 is FQGNSA.

This chain uses TRBV5-1 with TRBJ2-6; 7 bases agree with TRBD1. The CDR3 extends over 16 amino acids. With 5 bases clipped from V and 2 bases from J, the junction kept 7 bases outside the gene matches. CDR1 and CDR2 from the germline V gene are SGHRS and YFSETQ. This CDR3 reads CASRETGSAGANVLTF. The CDR3 nucleotides read TGCGCCAGCAGGGAGACAGGGTCCGCTGGGGCCAACGTCCTGACTTTC.

The V gene is TRBV28, the J gene TRBJ2-1, with 12 bases aligning to TRBD2. The CDR3 loop spans 15 amino acids. Germline lookup yields CDR1 MDHEN and CDR2 SYDVKM. Unmatched junction bases numbered 7, after V lost 5 bases and J lost 8 bases. The CDR3 DNA reads as TGTGCCAGCAGTCGACTAGCGGGAGATTACTATGAGCAGTTCTTC. Its protein product is CASSRLAGDYYEQFF.

The sample holds a few counts of this clonotype. V gene TRBV20-1 combines with J gene TRBJ2-5, with TRBD2 matching over 10 bases. Per the germline V gene, CDR1 is DFQATT and CDR2 is SNEGSKA (reference sequence). This CDR3 has 14 residues. V gave up 0 bases and J gave up 8 bases; unmatched junction bases: 6. The chain's CDR3 is CSARDIAGGRTQYF. The CDR3 DNA is TGCAGTGCTAGAGATATAGCGGGGGGAAGAACCCAGTACTTC.